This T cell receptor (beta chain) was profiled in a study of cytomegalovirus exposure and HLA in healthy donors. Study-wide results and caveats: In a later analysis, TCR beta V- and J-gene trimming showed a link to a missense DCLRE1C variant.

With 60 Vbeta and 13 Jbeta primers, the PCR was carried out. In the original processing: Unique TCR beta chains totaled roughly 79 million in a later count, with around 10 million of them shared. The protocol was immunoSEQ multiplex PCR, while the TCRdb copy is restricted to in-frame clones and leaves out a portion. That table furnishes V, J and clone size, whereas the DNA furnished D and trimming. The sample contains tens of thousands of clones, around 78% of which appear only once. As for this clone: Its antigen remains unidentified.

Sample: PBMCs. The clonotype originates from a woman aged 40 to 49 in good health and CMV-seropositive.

The CDR3 reads CASSQGTSGASYEQYF. The DNA for the CDR3 is TGTGCCAGCAGCCAAGGGACTAGCGGGGCCTCCTACGAGCAGTACTTC. The rearrangement links TRBV7-9 to TRBJ2-7; 13 bases agree with TRBD2. The V gene end was trimmed by 5 bases and the J gene end by 0 bases; junction bases not matched to a gene: 4. Germline CDR1 is SEHNR and CDR2 is FQNEAQ (reference sequence). This CDR3 region has 16 residues.